Listed below are T cell receptor beta chains from one sample, sequenced in a study of cytomegalovirus exposure and HLA in healthy donors. Only in-frame clones appear in the TCRdb table, and some are missing; sequencing was by immunoSEQ multiplex PCR. Here the sample spans more than 100,000 clones, approximately 79% being singletons. Material: PBMCs. The source of these receptors is a man aged 45-60 years in good health and CMV-seropositive. The CDR3 runs from the conserved cysteine through the conserved F or W. Each record gives: clone size, J gene, V gene, D gene, CDR3 DNA, CDR3 protein. A D gene is named only where the DNA matches it firmly. Clone size appears in some rows only: once, few, many, or a class for an expanded clone.

abundance: -; j_gene: TRBJ2-3; v_gene: TRBV4-2; d_gene: TRBD2; CDR3nt: TGTGCCAGCAGCCAAGAGCCTAGCGGGGGGAAGGTAGATACGCAGTATTTT; CDR3aa: CASSQEPSGGKVDTQYF
abundance: -; j_gene: TRBJ2-4; v_gene: TRBV9; d_gene: TRBD1; CDR3nt: TGTGCCAGCAGCGTGTGGGACAGGGGGCCCAAAAACATTCAGTACTTC; CDR3aa: CASSVWDRGPKNIQYF
abundance: -; j_gene: TRBJ2-1; v_gene: TRBV4-2; d_gene: -; CDR3nt: TGTGCCAGCAGCCAAGATAGGGTACAGAGGGGGGGCAATGAGCAGTTCTTC; CDR3aa: CASSQDRVQRGGNEQFF
abundance: -; j_gene: TRBJ1-4; v_gene: TRBV7-6; d_gene: -; CDR3nt: TGTGCCAGCACCTTAGGGGCAGGGGAAGGAGAAAAACTGTTTTTT; CDR3aa: CASTLGAGEGEKLFF
abundance: few; j_gene: TRBJ2-3; v_gene: TRBV6-1; d_gene: TRBD1; CDR3nt: TGTGCCAGCACCTCGGGACAGATATTCACAGATACGCAGTATTTT; CDR3aa: CASTSGQIFTDTQYF
abundance: -; j_gene: TRBJ1-5; v_gene: TRBV7-6; d_gene: -; CDR3nt: TGTGCCAGCAGCTTAGCAGGGGATCAGCCCCAGCATTTT; CDR3aa: CASSLAGDQPQHF
abundance: few; j_gene: TRBJ2-1; v_gene: TRBV5-1; d_gene: -; CDR3nt: TGCGCCAGCAGCCGGCAAGGCCCCGGGTACAATGAGCAGTTCTTC; CDR3aa: CASSRQGPGYNEQFF
abundance: -; j_gene: TRBJ2-1; v_gene: TRBV4-2; d_gene: TRBD2; CDR3nt: TGTGCCAGCAGCCAAGAGAGCGGGGGGCAATACAATGAGCAGTTCTTC; CDR3aa: CASSQESGGQYNEQFF
abundance: -; j_gene: TRBJ1-1; v_gene: TRBV5-6; d_gene: TRBD1; CDR3nt: TGTGCCAGCAGTCGACAGGGGCGAACAATGAACACTGAAGCTTTCTTT; CDR3aa: CASSRQGRTMNTEAFF
abundance: -; j_gene: TRBJ2-5; v_gene: TRBV11-2; d_gene: -; CDR3nt: TGTGCCAGCAAGAGGAGGGAAGGCGGGATGGGGCAAGAGACCCAGTACTTC; CDR3aa: CASKRREGGMGQETQYF
abundance: once; j_gene: TRBJ2-7; v_gene: TRBV28; d_gene: TRBD2; CDR3nt: TGTGCCAGCAGCAAGACTAGCGGTCGGCGCCGGGAGCAGTACTTC; CDR3aa: CASSKTSGRRREQYF
abundance: -; j_gene: TRBJ1-4; v_gene: TRBV13; d_gene: TRBD1; CDR3nt: TGTGCCAGCTCTAGGTACGGGACAGGAAATGAAAAACTGTTTTTT; CDR3aa: CASSRYGTGNEKLFF
abundance: -; j_gene: TRBJ1-2; v_gene: TRBV5-6; d_gene: -; CDR3nt: TGTGCCAGCAGCTTACAGGGTTGGGGTAACTATGGCTACACCTTC; CDR3aa: CASSLQGWGNYGYTF
abundance: -; j_gene: TRBJ1-1; v_gene: TRBV6-5; d_gene: -; CDR3nt: TGTGCCAGCACGATCCGGGGGGAGGACACTGAAGCTTTCTTT; CDR3aa: CASTIRGEDTEAFF
abundance: -; j_gene: TRBJ1-1; v_gene: TRBV9; d_gene: TRBD1; CDR3nt: TGTGCCAGCAGCGTTTCCGGGACAGGGGGTTACACTGAAGCTTTCTTT; CDR3aa: CASSVSGTGGYTEAFF
abundance: -; j_gene: TRBJ2-5; v_gene: TRBV29-1; d_gene: -; CDR3nt: TGCAGCTCTGGGGGAAGGGGGGAGACCCAGTACTTC; CDR3aa: CSSGGRGETQYF
abundance: -; j_gene: TRBJ2-2; v_gene: TRBV2; d_gene: TRBD2; CDR3nt: TGTGCCAGCACCCGGGAGGGAGCAAGTCTAACCGGGGAGCTGTTTTTT; CDR3aa: CASTREGASLTGELFF
abundance: -; j_gene: TRBJ1-1; v_gene: TRBV5-1; d_gene: -; CDR3nt: TGCGCCAGCAGCGCTACGGTATTTTGGGGGGAGGACACTGAAGCTTTCTTT; CDR3aa: CASSATVFWGEDTEAFF
abundance: -; j_gene: TRBJ2-2; v_gene: TRBV11-3; d_gene: -; CDR3nt: TGTGCCAGCAGCTTAGACGGGAAGAACACCGGGGAGCTGTTTTTT; CDR3aa: CASSLDGKNTGELFF
abundance: once; j_gene: TRBJ2-1; v_gene: TRBV5-5; d_gene: -; CDR3nt: TGTGCCAGCAGCCCACCATACACGGTCGGGGTGGAGCAGTTCTTC; CDR3aa: CASSPPYTVGVEQFF
abundance: few; j_gene: TRBJ2-5; v_gene: TRBV5-4; d_gene: -; CDR3nt: TGTGCCAGCAGCTTAACAGGGAAAGAGACCCAGTACTTC; CDR3aa: CASSLTGKETQYF
abundance: -; j_gene: TRBJ1-1; v_gene: TRBV7-8; d_gene: -; CDR3nt: TGTGCCAGCAGCTTAAGGGCGCTGGGAGGAGGGACTGAAGCTTTCTTT; CDR3aa: CASSLRALGGGTEAFF
abundance: -; j_gene: TRBJ1-5; v_gene: TRBV7-2; d_gene: -; CDR3nt: TGTGCCAGCAGCGCCGACAGGCTTCAGCCCCAGCATTTT; CDR3aa: CASSADRLQPQHF
abundance: -; j_gene: TRBJ1-6; v_gene: TRBV6-5; d_gene: -; CDR3nt: TGTGCCAGCAGTTACGCTACAGCAAATTCACCCCTCCACTTT; CDR3aa: CASSYATANSPLHF
abundance: once; j_gene: TRBJ1-2; v_gene: TRBV28; d_gene: TRBD1; CDR3nt: TGTGCCAGCAGCCTCGGTGGGACAGGGGTTTCTTTGACCTTC; CDR3aa: CASSLGGTGVSLTF
abundance: -; j_gene: TRBJ1-1; v_gene: TRBV6-1; d_gene: -; CDR3nt: TGTGCCAGCCGGCTGGGGCCATCTGAAGCTTTCTTT; CDR3aa: CASRLGPSEAFF
abundance: -; j_gene: TRBJ1-1; v_gene: TRBV5-1; d_gene: TRBD1; CDR3nt: TGCGCCAGCGGGACAGGGGGGACCACTGAAGCTTTCTTT; CDR3aa: CASGTGGTTEAFF
abundance: -; j_gene: TRBJ2-5; v_gene: TRBV2; d_gene: TRBD2; CDR3nt: TGTGCCAGCAAGACCGGGACTAGCCAAGAGACCCAGTACTTC; CDR3aa: CASKTGTSQETQYF
abundance: -; j_gene: TRBJ2-2; v_gene: TRBV11-1; d_gene: -; CDR3nt: TGTGCCAGCAGCTTAGCGAGGCAGCCCACCGGGGAGCTGTTTTTT; CDR3aa: CASSLARQPTGELFF